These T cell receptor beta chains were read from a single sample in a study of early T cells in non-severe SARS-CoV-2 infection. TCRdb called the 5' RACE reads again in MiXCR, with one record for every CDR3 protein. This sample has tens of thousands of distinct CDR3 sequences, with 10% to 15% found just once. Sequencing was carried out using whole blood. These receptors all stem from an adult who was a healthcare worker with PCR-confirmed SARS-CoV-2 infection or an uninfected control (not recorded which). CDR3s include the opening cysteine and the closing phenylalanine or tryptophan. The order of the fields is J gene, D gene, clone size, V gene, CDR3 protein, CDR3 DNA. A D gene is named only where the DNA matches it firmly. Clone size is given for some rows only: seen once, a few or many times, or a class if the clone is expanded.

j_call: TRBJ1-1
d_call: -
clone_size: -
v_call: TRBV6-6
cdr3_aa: CASSYSMRGYTEAFF
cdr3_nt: TGTGCCAGCAGTTACTCGATGCGGGGGTACACTGAAGCTTTCTTT

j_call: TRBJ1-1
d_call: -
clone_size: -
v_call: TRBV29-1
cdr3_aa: CSVEDGRNTEAFF
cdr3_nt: TGCAGCGTTGAGGACGGCCGGAACACTGAAGCTTTCTTT

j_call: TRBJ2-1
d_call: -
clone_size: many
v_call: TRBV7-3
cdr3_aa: CASSLVGGKDEQFF
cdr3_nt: TGTGCCAGCAGCTTAGTGGGAGGTAAAGATGAGCAGTTCTTC

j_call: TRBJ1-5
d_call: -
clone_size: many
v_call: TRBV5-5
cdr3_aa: CASSPWMSPDQPQHF
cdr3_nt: TGTGCCAGCAGCCCTTGGATGTCCCCCGATCAGCCCCAGCATTTT

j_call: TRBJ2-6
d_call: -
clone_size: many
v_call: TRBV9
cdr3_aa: CASSVVASGANVLTF
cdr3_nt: TGTGCCAGCAGCGTAGTCGCATCCGGGGCCAACGTCCTGACTTTC

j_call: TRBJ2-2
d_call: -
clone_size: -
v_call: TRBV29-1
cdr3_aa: CSVEGGNTGELFF
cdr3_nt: TGCAGCGTTGAGGGGGGCAACACCGGGGAGCTGTTTTTT

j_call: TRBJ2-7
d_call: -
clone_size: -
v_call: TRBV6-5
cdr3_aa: CASSYSPGGTYEQYF
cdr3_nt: TGTGCCAGCAGTTACTCGCCCGGGGGAACCTACGAGCAGTACTTC

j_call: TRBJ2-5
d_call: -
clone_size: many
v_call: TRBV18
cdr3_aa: CASSPSAGQETQYF
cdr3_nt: TGTGCCAGCTCACCATCGGCGGGACAAGAGACCCAGTACTTC

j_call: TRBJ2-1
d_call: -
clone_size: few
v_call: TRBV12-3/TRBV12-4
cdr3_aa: CASSSWDWNLYNEQFF
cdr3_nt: TGTGCCAGCAGTTCTTGGGACTGGAACCTCTACAATGAGCAGTTCTTC

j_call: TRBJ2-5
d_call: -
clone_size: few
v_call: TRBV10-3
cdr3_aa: CAISGTDQETQYF
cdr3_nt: TGTGCCATCAGTGGGACGGACCAAGAGACCCAGTACTTC

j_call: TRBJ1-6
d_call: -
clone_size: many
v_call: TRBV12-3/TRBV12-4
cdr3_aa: CASSLGHKNSPLHF
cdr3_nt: TGTGCCAGCAGTTTAGGACATAAGAATTCACCCCTCCACTTT

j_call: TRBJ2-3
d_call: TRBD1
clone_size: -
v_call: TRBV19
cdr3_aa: CASSALQGPTDTQYF
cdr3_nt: TGTGCCAGTAGTGCTTTACAGGGGCCGACAGATACGCAGTATTTT

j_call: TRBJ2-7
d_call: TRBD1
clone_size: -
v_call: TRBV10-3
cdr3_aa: CAISGQGAGEQYF
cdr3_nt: TGTGCCATCAGTGGACAGGGGGCCGGGGAGCAGTACTTC

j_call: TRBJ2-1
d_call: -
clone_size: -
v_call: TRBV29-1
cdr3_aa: CSVRNNEQFF
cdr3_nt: TGCAGCGTCAGAAACAATGAGCAGTTTTTC

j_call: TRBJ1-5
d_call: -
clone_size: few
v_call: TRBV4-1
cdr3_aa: CASRPRAFPGVQPQHF
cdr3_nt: TGCGCCAGCCGGCCAAGAGCATTTCCCGGGGTGCAGCCCCAGCATTTT

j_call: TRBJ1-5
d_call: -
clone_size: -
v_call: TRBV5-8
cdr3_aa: CASSLGGLGNQPQHF
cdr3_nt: TGTGCCAGCAGCTTGGGGGGCCTTGGCAATCAGCCCCAGCATTTT